A single sample is the source of the 29 T cell receptor beta chains below, sequenced in a study of OX40 agonist ivuxolimab in advanced cancers. The library relied on the immunoSEQ multiplex PCR assay. This immuneACCESS table, as held by TCRdb, lists in-frame sequences with V and J called but not all clones. Of the missing ones, under half trace to an unresolved V gene in checked studies; the others have no known cause. Here the sample has tens of thousands of clones; 90% to 95% occur a single time. Of the sample, roughly 2.6% falls within the top ten clones. The sequences come from CD4+ or CD8+ T cells sorted from blood, collected in a trial of the OX40 agonist ivuxolimab. Source of these receptors: an adult with an advanced solid tumor such as melanoma, head and neck, liver or kidney cancer.

The genes are TRBV6-1 and TRBJ2-7; perhaps TRBD1 as D (5 bases). Germline V gene lookup returns CDR1 MNHNS and CDR2 SASEGT. The CDR3 has 14 amino acids. V shed 5 bases and J shed 1 base, with 12 bases lying between them. For the CDR3, the DNA is TGTGCCAGCAGTCAACTAACAGGTTCCTACGAGCAGTACTTC. This gives the protein CASSQLTGSYEQYF.

The rearrangement joins TRBV6-5 to TRBJ1-4; D unclear. Germline V gene sequence: CDR1 MNHEY, CDR2 SVGAGI. This CDR3 comprises 15 residues. The V gene lost 6 bases and the J gene lost 7 bases, with 18 bases spanning the gap. CDR3 DNA sequence: TGTGCCAGCAGCCTAGGCCTCGAAGAGGCTGAAAAACTGTTTTTT. It specifies CASSLGLEEAEKLFF.

The rearrangement joins TRBV29-1 to TRBJ1-1; D is uncertain. The CDR3 sequence is 14 residues long. The V gene lost 1 base and the J gene lost 1 base, with 10 bases spanning the gap. Germline CDR1 is SQVTM and CDR2 is ANQGSEA. The CDR3 is CSVEGLAKNTEAFF. The DNA for the CDR3 is TGCAGCGTTGAAGGATTGGCGAAGAACACTGAAGCTTTCTTT.

The rearrangement links TRBV7-9 to TRBJ2-4; 9 nucleotides line up with TRBD1. The CDR3 extends over 15 amino acids. J lost 2 bases, V lost 5 bases, and 4 bases had no gene match. Germline CDR1 is SEHNR and CDR2 is FQNEAQ (reference sequence). The DNA for the CDR3 is TGTGCCAGCAGCCCCGGGACAGGGACCAAAAACATTCAGTACTTC. Amino acids: CASSPGTGTKNIQYF.

DNA of the CDR3: TGTGCCAGCTCACCGAAAGGACAGGGTAATGAGCAGTTCTTC. Protein sequence: CASSPKGQGNEQFF. The chain uses TRBV18 and TRBJ2-1, with 8 bases lining up with TRBD1. The germline V gene has CDR1 KGHSH and CDR2 LQKENI. With V trimmed by 3 bases and J by 7 bases, 5 bases remained unmatched. The CDR3 loop spans 14 amino acids.

The chain carries TRBV28 and TRBJ1-5; possible D gene TRBD1, 6 bases. The CDR3 covers 15 residues. Trimming took off 8 bases at V and 8 bases at J, with 22 bases between the two ends. Looked up from germline, CDR1 is MDHEN and CDR2 is SYDVKM. The CDR3 is CASWGAPSGREPQHF. DNA of the CDR3: TGTGCCAGCTGGGGGGCTCCATCCGGCCGGGAGCCCCAGCATTTT. Drawing the rest from reference TRBV28 and TRBJ1-5, the complete variable domain is DVKVTQSSRYLVKRTGEKVFLECVQDMDHENMFWYRQDPGLGLRLIYFSYDVKMKEKGDIPEGYSVSREKKERFSLILESASTNQTSMYLCASWGAPSGREPQHFGDGTRLSIL.

The chain employs TRBV2 and TRBJ2-2, with 7 bases identical to TRBD1. The CDR3 extends over 15 amino acids. V shed 3 bases, J shed 4 bases, and the junction held 5 bases outside the gene matches. The germline gives CDR1 SNHLY, CDR2 FYNNEI. CDR3 sequence: CASSDRGTGTGELFF. The CDR3 DNA follows: TGTGCCAGCAGTGACAGGGGGACGGGCACCGGGGAGCTGTTTTTT.

Remarks on this clone: Other DNA sequences of this sample code for an identical CDR3. This chain uses TRBV11-3 with TRBJ2-1; possible D gene TRBD2, 6 bases. The length of the CDR3 is 15 residues. V was pared by 1 base and J by 4 bases, with 11 bases between. Germline loops: CDR1 SGHNT, CDR2 YENEEA. The DNA of the CDR3 is TGTGCCAGCAGCTTAGGTACTAGCCGTTACAATGAGCAGTTCTTC. This sequence encodes CASSLGTSRYNEQFF.

This chain joins TRBV28 and TRBJ1-2, with a weak D call TRBD1 (6 bases). CDR1 MDHEN and CDR2 SYDVKM come from the germline V gene. Trimming cost V 4 bases and J 5 bases, with 11 bases left between them. This CDR3 has 13 residues. The CDR3 coding sequence is TGTGCCAGCAGTTCAGGGGCCTGGTATGGCTACACCTTC. Residues: CASSSGAWYGYTF.

This clone was seen a single time. This chain connects TRBV7-2 to TRBJ1-5; D not resolved. The CDR3 sequence is 14 residues long. The V end lost 2 bases, the J end lost 4 bases, and 9 bases lay between the germline ends. Germline CDR1 and CDR2: SGHTA and FQGNSA. DNA for the CDR3: TGTGCCAGCAGCTTATTAGGCAAGAATCAGCCCCAGCATTTT. Translation: CASSLLGKNQPQHF.

The J gene is TRBJ1-1, the V gene TRBV6-5, with D tentatively TRBD1 (6 bases). This CDR3 region has 14 residues. Germline V gene sequence: CDR1 MNHEY, CDR2 SVGAGI. V was pared by 4 bases and J by 2 bases, with 11 bases between. The CDR3 region is CASSLGQINTEAFF. The CDR3, as DNA: TGTGCCAGCAGTTTAGGACAGATCAACACTGAAGCTTTCTTT.

The V gene is TRBV5-6, the J gene TRBJ2-2; D gene unclear. V dropped 2 bases and J dropped 7 bases, with 3 bases sitting between them. There are 11 residues in the CDR3. Germline CDR1 is SGHDT and CDR2 is YYEEEE. In DNA form, the CDR3 reads TGTGCCAGCAGCTTTATCGGGGAGCTGTTTTTT. Amino acids: CASSFIGELFF.

In its sample, this clone was seen once. V and J are TRBV27 and TRBJ2-1; D not resolved. Trimming removed 8 bases at V and 8 bases at J, with 16 bases between. The length of the CDR3 is 13 residues. Per the germline V gene, CDR1 is MNHEY and CDR2 is SMNVEV (reference sequence). The CDR3 protein is CASGYIGIDEQFF. The CDR3 DNA reads TGTGCCAGCGGTTACATTGGGATCGATGAGCAGTTCTTC.

This rearrangement joins TRBV27 to TRBJ2-3; D gene ambiguous. CDR1 is MNHEY and CDR2 is SMNVEV in the germline V gene (reference sequence). The V and J ends lost 5 bases and 0 bases respectively, with 15 bases between them. CDR3 size: 16 residues. CDR3 residues: CASSPRAVPSTDTQYF. The CDR3 region has the DNA TGTGCCAGCAGTCCCCGGGCGGTACCTAGCACAGATACGCAGTATTTT.

This chain connects TRBV10-3 to TRBJ2-4; 8 bases fit TRBD2. CDR3 length equals 16 residues. J lost 8 bases, V lost 5 bases, and 14 bases had no gene match. Germline CDR1 reads ENHRY; CDR2 reads SYGVKD. CDR3 bases: TGTGCCATCAGTCCCGGGATGCGGGAGGCCCCAGACATTCAGTACTTC. Protein: CAISPGMREAPDIQYF.

This clone was seen a few times. This chain links TRBV28 with TRBJ2-1, with TRBD2 identical over 7 bases. With V trimmed by 2 bases and J by 9 bases, 10 bases remained unmatched. Per the germline V gene, CDR1 is MDHEN and CDR2 is SYDVKM. The CDR3 has 15 residues. Here the CDR3 DNA reads TGTGCCAGCAGTTTAGGAGGGAGGGCCCTCGGTGAGCAGTTCTTC. Its translation: CASSLGGRALGEQFF.

This rearrangement joins TRBV7-2 to TRBJ2-3; the match to TRBD1 covers 8 bases. Trimming cost V 5 bases and J 9 bases; bases outside gene matches: 10. The CDR3 spans 14 residues. CDR1 is SGHTA, CDR2 FQGNSA, per germline. CDR3 nucleotides: TGTGCCAGCAGCAATCAGGGGGCGGGTGGCACGCAGTATTTT. Amino acid sequence: CASSNQGAGGTQYF.

The CDR3 DNA reads TGTGCCAGCAGTGAAGTTGGGGGGAACACTGAAGCTTTCTTT. Translating it yields CASSEVGGNTEAFF. The chain joins TRBV6-1 to TRBJ1-1, with D possibly TRBD1 on 5 matching bases. There are 14 residues in the CDR3. Germline loops: CDR1 MNHNS, CDR2 SASEGT. Trimming removed 1 base at V and 1 base at J, with 7 bases between.

V is TRBV28 and J is TRBJ2-7; D is perhaps TRBD1 (5 bases). In germline, CDR1 is MDHEN, CDR2 SYDVKM. The CDR3 loop spans 14 amino acids. This chain's CDR3 is CATLPTDNRYEQYF. The DNA of the CDR3 is TGTGCAACCCTACCGACAGACAATCGCTACGAGCAGTACTTC.

The genes are TRBV10-3 and TRBJ1-4; 8 nucleotides agree with TRBD1. After removal of 10 bases from V and 3 bases from J, the junction contained 4 bases not matched to a gene. CDR3 length: 13 amino acids. Germline CDR1 is ENHRY and CDR2 is SYGVKD. The CDR3 loop reads CASKGQANEKLFF. CDR3 DNA: TGTGCCAGCAAGGGACAGGCTAATGAAAAACTGTTTTTT.

The rearrangement joins TRBV5-1 to TRBJ2-1, with a tentative D call TRBD1 (6 bases). V was trimmed by 1 base and J by 8 bases, leaving 16 bases between them. This CDR3 has 15 amino acids. Germline V gene lookup returns CDR1 SGHRS and CDR2 YFSETQ. The CDR3 here is CASSLWGHGVDEQFF. The CDR3 coding sequence is TGCGCCAGCAGCTTGTGGGGACATGGGGTCGATGAGCAGTTCTTC.

The CDR3 is CASSLGTGLTEAFF. The CDR3 nucleotides are TGTGCCAGCAGTTTGGGGACAGGGCTCACTGAAGCTTTCTTT. The rearrangement joins TRBV28 to TRBJ1-1; 9 bases match TRBD1. CDR1 and CDR2 from the germline V gene are MDHEN and SYDVKM. The CDR3 totals 14 residues. The trim removed 3 bases at V and 4 bases at J, leaving 3 bases unmatched.

The gene calls are TRBV28 and TRBJ2-7; the D is unclear. The CDR3 runs 13 residues. Trimming took 1 base from V and 2 from J, leaving 6 bases between them. Germline CDR1 and CDR2: MDHEN and SYDVKM. The CDR3 sequence is CASSLYRPYEQYF. The CDR3 coding sequence is TGTGCCAGCAGTTTATACCGACCCTACGAGCAGTACTTC.

This sequence joins TRBV21-1 and TRBJ2-1; the listed D gene, TRBD2, was not tested against the DNA. TRBV21-1 is a documented pseudogene. This CDR3 region has 16 residues. The CDR3 DNA sequence: TGTGCCAGCAGCAAATATGCGGGAGCGATCTACAATGAGCAGTTCTTC. This sequence encodes CASSKYAGAIYNEQFF.

The chain links TRBV7-2 to TRBJ1-2, with TRBD1 as a possible D gene (5 bases). Per germline, CDR1 SGHTA and CDR2 FQGNSA. The CDR3 consists of 13 residues. Trimming pared 3 bases from V and 3 bases from J, leaving 8 bases between. CDR3 loop: CASSFTRDYGYTF. Here the CDR3 DNA reads TGTGCCAGCAGCTTTACCAGGGACTATGGCTACACCTTC.

The rearrangement joins TRBV19 to TRBJ2-7; no reliable D call. V lost 5 bases to trimming and J lost 6 bases, with 14 bases between them. Germline V gene data show CDR1 as LNHDA and CDR2 as SQIVND (reference sequence). This CDR3 comprises 13 residues. The CDR3 DNA is TGTGCCAGTAGTCGCTTGGTAGCAAGCGAGCAGTACTTC. Protein sequence: CASSRLVASEQYF.

The CDR3 bases are TGTGCCAGCAGTCGCCGGGACAGAAGCTACGAGCAGTACTTC. It yields the protein CASSRRDRSYEQYF. V is TRBV27 and J is TRBJ2-7; 7 bases map to TRBD1. CDR1 and CDR2 (germline): MNHEY, SMNVEV (reference sequence). Losses at the gene ends were 5 bases for V and 3 bases for J; bases not matched to a gene: 7. There are 14 residues in the CDR3.

The rearrangement uses TRBV30 and TRBJ1-2; no firm D call. This CDR3 comprises 14 residues. The germline CDR1 and CDR2 sequences are GTSNPN and SVGIG (reference sequence). The V gene lost 4 bases and the J gene lost 0 bases, with 12 bases spanning the gap. The CDR3 sequence is CAWTSTLANYGYTF. The CDR3 DNA sequence: TGTGCCTGGACTAGTACGCTAGCTAACTATGGCTACACCTTC.

This clone was counted a few times. The CDR3 bases are TGTGCCAGTAGTGCCCCCTCACAAACCGGCGAGCAGTACTTC. Translating it yields CASSAPSQTGEQYF. This sequence joins TRBV19 and TRBJ2-7; D gene uncertain. The CDR3 runs to 14 residues. Germline V gene data show CDR1 as LNHDA and CDR2 as SQIVND (reference sequence). Deletions cut 5 bases from V and 6 bases from J, with 17 bases between.